This T cell receptor beta chain was obtained from a study of CD8 T cells in Susac syndrome. Reverse transcription of 0.5 to 1 ug RNA was performed with random hexamers. Across 54 Vbeta and 13 Jbeta, TCR beta CDR3 was amplified with immunoSEQ multiplex PCR. TCRdb re-derived calls from the immunoSEQ multiplex PCR reads in MiXCR, one entry per CDR3 protein. This table holds approximately 220,000 distinct CDR3 sequences, 80% to 95% found once. Study results and caveats: The study's TCR sequencing and HLA analysis covered a relatively small number of individuals, and the study acknowledged this.

Blood CD8+ and CD4+ T cells underwent high-throughput TCR beta sequencing. Patients with stable or active relapsing-remitting disease, all of them treatment-naive, made up the multiple sclerosis controls. V was shortened by 8 bases and J by 1 base, with 11 bases between the two germline ends. The CDR3 runs to 13 residues. Germline V gene sequence: CDR1 PRHDT, CDR2 FYEKMQ (reference sequence). As to this clonotype: Antigen unknown.

The rearrangement joins TRBV13 to TRBJ1-1, with D perhaps TRBD1 (6 bases). This TCR derives from a human donor with multiple sclerosis. Sequencing was carried out using CD8+ T cells from PBMCs. DNA of the CDR3: TGTGCCAGCCCCCCGACAGGGAACACTGAAGCTTTCTTT. This codes for CASPPTGNTEAFF.